This T cell receptor (beta chain) was recorded in a study of cytomegalovirus exposure and HLA in healthy donors. The V end lost 1 base, the J end lost 8 bases, and 15 bases lay between the germline ends. The CDR3 sequence is 15 residues long. Germline loops: CDR1 SEHNR, CDR2 FQNEAQ (reference sequence). A multiplex PCR was run with 60 Vbeta primers and 13 Jbeta primers. The authors' processing: Approximately 10 million shared chains were among about 80 million unique TCR beta chains counted in a later analysis. The data were produced by immunoSEQ multiplex PCR, yet TCRdb's version contains in-frame clones alone and is incomplete. The D gene and trimming were derived from the DNA, and the V and J assignments and clone size from that table. Here the sample spans approximately 180,000 clones, 77% being singletons.

The chain carries TRBV7-9 and TRBJ2-1; D unresolved. Specimen: PBMCs. The TCR comes from a woman aged 55 to 70 in good health and CMV-seropositive. The CDR3: CASSLGSNPLHEQFF. The CDR3 bases are TGTGCCAGCAGCTTAGGCTCTAACCCTCTTCATGAGCAGTTCTTC. Using reference TRBV7-9 and TRBJ2-1 for the parts outside the CDR3, the full variable domain is DTGVSQNPRHKITKRGQNVTFRCDPISEHNRLYWYRQTLGQGPEFLTYFQNEAQLEKSRLLSDRFSAERPKGSFSTLEIQRTEQGDSAMYLCASSLGSNPLHEQFFGPGTRLTVL.